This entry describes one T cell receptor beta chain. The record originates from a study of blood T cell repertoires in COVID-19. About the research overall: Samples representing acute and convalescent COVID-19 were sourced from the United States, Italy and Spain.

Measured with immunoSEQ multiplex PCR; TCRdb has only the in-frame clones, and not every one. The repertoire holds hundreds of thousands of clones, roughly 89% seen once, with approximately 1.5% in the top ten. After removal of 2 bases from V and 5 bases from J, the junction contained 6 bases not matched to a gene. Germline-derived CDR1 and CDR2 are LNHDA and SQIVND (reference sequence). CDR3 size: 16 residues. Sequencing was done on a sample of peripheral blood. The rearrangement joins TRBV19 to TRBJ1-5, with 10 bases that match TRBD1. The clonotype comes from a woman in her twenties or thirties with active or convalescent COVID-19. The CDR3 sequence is CASSITRQGAYQPQHF. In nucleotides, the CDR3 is TGTGCCAGTAGTATAACCCGACAGGGGGCCTATCAGCCCCAGCATTTT.